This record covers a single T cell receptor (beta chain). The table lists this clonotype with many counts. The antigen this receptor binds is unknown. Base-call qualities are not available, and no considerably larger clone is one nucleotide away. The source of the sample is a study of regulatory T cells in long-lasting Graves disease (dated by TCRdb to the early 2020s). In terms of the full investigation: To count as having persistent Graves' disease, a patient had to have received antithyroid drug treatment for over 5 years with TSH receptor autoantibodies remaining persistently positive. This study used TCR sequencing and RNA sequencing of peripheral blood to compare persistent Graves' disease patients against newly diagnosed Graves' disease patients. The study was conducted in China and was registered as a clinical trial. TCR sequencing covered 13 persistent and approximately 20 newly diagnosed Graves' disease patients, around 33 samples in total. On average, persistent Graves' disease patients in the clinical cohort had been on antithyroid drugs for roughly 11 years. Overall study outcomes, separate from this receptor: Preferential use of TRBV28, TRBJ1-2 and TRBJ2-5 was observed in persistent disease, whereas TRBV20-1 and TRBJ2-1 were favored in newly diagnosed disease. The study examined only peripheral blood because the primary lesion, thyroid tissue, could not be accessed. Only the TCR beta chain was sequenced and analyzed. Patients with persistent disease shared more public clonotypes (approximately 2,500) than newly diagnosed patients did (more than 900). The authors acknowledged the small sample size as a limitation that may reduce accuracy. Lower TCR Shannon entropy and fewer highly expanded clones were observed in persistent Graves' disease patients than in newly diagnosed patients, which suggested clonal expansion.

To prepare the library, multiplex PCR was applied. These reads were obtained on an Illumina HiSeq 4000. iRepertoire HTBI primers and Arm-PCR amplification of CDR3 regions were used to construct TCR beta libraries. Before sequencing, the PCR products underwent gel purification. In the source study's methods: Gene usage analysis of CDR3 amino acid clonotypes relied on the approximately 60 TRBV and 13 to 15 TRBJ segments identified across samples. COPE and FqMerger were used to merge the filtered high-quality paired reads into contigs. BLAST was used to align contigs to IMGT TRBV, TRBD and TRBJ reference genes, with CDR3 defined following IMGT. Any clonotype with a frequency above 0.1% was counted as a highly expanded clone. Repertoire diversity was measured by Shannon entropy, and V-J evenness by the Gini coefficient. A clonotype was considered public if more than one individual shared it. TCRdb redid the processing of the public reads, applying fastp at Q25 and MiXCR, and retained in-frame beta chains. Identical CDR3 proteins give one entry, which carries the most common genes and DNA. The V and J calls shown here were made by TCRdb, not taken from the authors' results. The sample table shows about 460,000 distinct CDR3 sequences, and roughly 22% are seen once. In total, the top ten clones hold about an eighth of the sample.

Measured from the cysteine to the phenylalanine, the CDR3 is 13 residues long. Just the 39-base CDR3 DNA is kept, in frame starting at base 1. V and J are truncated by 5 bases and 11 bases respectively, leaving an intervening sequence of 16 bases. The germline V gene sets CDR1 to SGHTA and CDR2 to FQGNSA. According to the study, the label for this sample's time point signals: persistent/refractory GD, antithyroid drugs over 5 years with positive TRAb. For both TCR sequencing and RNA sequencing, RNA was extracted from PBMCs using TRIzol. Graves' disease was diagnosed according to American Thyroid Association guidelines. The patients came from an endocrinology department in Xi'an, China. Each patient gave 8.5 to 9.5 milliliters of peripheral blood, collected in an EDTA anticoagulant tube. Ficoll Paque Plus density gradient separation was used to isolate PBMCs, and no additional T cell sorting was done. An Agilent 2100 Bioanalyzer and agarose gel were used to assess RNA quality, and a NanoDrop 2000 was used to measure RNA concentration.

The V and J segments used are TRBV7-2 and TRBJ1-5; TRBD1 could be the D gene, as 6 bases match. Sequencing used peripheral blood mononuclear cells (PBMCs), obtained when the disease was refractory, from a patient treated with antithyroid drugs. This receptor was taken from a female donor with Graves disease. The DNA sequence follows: TGTGCCAGCAGCCAGGACGGGCACAGGGCCCAGCATTTT. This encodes CASSQDGHRAQHF.